Below, 19 T cell receptor beta chains from the same sample are listed, as sequenced in a study of regulatory T cells in long-lasting Graves disease. Construction of TCR beta libraries relied on iRepertoire HTBI primers and on Arm-PCR targeting CDR3 regions. MiXCR, applied by TCRdb to the multiplex PCR reads, yields one record per CDR3 protein. The table includes around 240,000 distinct CDR3 sequences, about 18% detected once. Time point defined: newly diagnosed GD, antithyroid drugs for less than 3 months. The TCR library was made from RNA extracted from PBMCs. Another study also made use of these data, one on T cells in Graves' hyperthyroidism and ophthalmopathy.

This sample comprised peripheral blood mononuclear cells (PBMCs), obtained at new diagnosis, from a patient treated with antithyroid drugs. These receptors were collected from a woman aged 25-40 years with Graves disease.

For this clonotype: One junction end does not reproduce the germline sequence, and a read error may be involved. This chain links TRBV12-3 or TRBV12-4 with TRBJ1-2; 9 bases line up with TRBD1. CDR3 length equals 12 residues. The CDR3 bases are TGTGCCAGCAGTTTGTCAGGGACAGGGAAGGACTTC. Its protein product is CASSLSGTGKDF.

The chain has TRBV20-1 and TRBJ2-2, with 11 nucleotides matching TRBD2. The CDR3 consists of 15 residues. The germline V gene has CDR1 DFQATT and CDR2 SNEGSKA (reference sequence). Trimming took 4 bases from V and 4 from J; bases not matched to a gene: 5. DNA for the CDR3: TGCAGTGCTACGTTAGCGGGAGGGCGCACCGGGGAGCTGTTTTTT. Translation gives CSATLAGGRTGELFF.

This clonotype was picked up many times. The chain recombines TRBV12-3 or TRBV12-4 with TRBJ1-2; D perhaps matches TRBD1 (6 bases). The CDR3 is 13 residues long. Deletions cut 5 bases from V and 7 bases from J, with 14 bases between. Written as DNA, the CDR3 is TGTGCCAGCAGTCTACAGGGAATTCGTGGCTACACCTTC. It translates to CASSLQGIRGYTF.

The V call is TRBV15, the J call TRBJ1-4, with unresolved D. Germline V gene sequence: CDR1 LNHNV, CDR2 YYDKDF (reference sequence). The CDR3 totals 13 residues. Trimming stripped 1 base from V and 4 bases from J, with 4 bases between. The CDR3, as DNA: TGTGCCACCAGCAGAGCACTTAATGAAAAACTGTTTTTT. Translation: CATSRALNEKLFF.

This clonotype was recorded many times. V usage is TRBV3-1 and J usage is TRBJ1-3; no clear D gene. Trimming left V 1 base short and J 0 bases short, with 4 bases between. The V gene's germline CDR1 is LGHDT and CDR2 YNNKEL (reference sequence). CDR3 length equals 14 residues. The chain's CDR3 is CASSQGSSGNTIYF. CDR3 nucleotide sequence: TGTGCCAGCAGCCAAGGGAGCTCTGGAAACACCATATATTTT.

There are many counts of this clonotype. This rearrangement joins TRBV12-3 or TRBV12-4 to TRBJ1-1; 9 nucleotides match TRBD1. The V gene end was trimmed by 5 bases and the J gene end by 4 bases; junction bases not matched to a gene: 5. The CDR3 sequence is 14 residues long. The CDR3 DNA reads TGTGCCAGCAGTAACAGGGGGCAGGGCACTGAAGCTTTCTTT. Protein sequence: CASSNRGQGTEAFF.

The sample holds many counts of this clonotype. CDR3 sequence: CASTAGGGEETQYF. The CDR3 DNA reads as TGTGCCAGCACCGCCGGGGGGGGTGAAGAGACCCAGTACTTC. The genes are TRBV9 and TRBJ2-5; 8 positions match TRBD2. The CDR3 consists of 14 residues. V lost 6 bases and J lost 3; bases outside the gene matches: 7. The germline V gene has CDR1 SGDLS and CDR2 YYNGEE.

This clonotype was counted many times. This rearrangement joins TRBV6-1 to TRBJ2-5; TRBD1 matches at 12 bases. The CDR3 totals 14 residues. Unmatched junction bases numbered 5, after V lost 8 bases and J lost 4 bases. In germline, CDR1 is MNHNS, CDR2 SASEGT. The CDR3 DNA is TGTGCCAGCTCCGGGACAGGGGGCCTAGAGACCCAGTACTTC. It specifies CASSGTGGLETQYF.

This clonotype has only a few counts. J is TRBJ1-6 and V is TRBV7-2; D not certain. Germline V gives CDR1 SGHTA, CDR2 FQGNSA. V dropped 4 bases and J dropped 10 bases, with 8 bases sitting between them. The CDR3 loop spans 12 amino acids. The CDR3 protein is CASSSFGSPLHF. The CDR3, as DNA: TGTGCCAGCAGCTCATTCGGGTCACCCCTCCACTTT.

V usage is TRBV11-2 and J usage is TRBJ2-4; TRBD2 might be the D (6 bases). The CDR3 is 15 residues long. V was cut by 4 bases and J by 2 bases, with 12 bases left in between. Germline V CDR1 and CDR2: SGHAT, FQNNGV. The CDR3 protein is CASSSPRGSKNIQYF. CDR3 DNA sequence: TGTGCCAGCAGCTCCCCTCGGGGGTCCAAAAACATTCAGTACTTC.

This clonotype was detected many times. This chain joins TRBV12-3 or TRBV12-4 and TRBJ1-6, with D uncertain. V was pared by 8 bases and J by 5 bases, with 10 bases between. This CDR3 spans 13 amino acids. The CDR3 nucleotides are TGTGCCAGCTGGAAGGACGATAATTCACCCCTCCACTTT. It is translated as CASWKDDNSPLHF.

This clonotype came up many times. The V gene is TRBV3-1, the J gene TRBJ1-2, with a tentative D call TRBD1 (5 bases). The CDR3 is 13 amino acids. The V and J ends lost 4 bases and 8 bases respectively, with 14 bases between them. The germline V gene encodes CDR1 LGHDT and CDR2 YNNKEL (reference sequence). The CDR3 here is CASSPQGGGGYTF. The CDR3 nucleotides read TGTGCCAGCAGCCCCCAGGGAGGTGGAGGCTACACCTTC.

V gene TRBV19 combines with J gene TRBJ1-5; no definite D call. The V end lost 2 bases, the J end lost 5 bases, and 7 bases lay between the germline ends. From germline, CDR1 is LNHDA and CDR2 SQIVND (reference sequence). The CDR3 covers 13 residues. The DNA for the CDR3 is TGTGCCAGTAGTATAATGCAGGATCAGCCCCAGCATTTT. It yields the protein CASSIMQDQPQHF.

Comment on this clonotype: A clone one base away is much larger, so this may be a read error. The chain couples TRBV7-8 to TRBJ1-2; TRBD1 agrees at 8 bases. V was pared by 5 bases and J by 6 bases, with 11 bases of the junction left unmatched. From germline, CDR1 is SGHVS and CDR2 FQNEAQ. The CDR3 contains 15 residues. In DNA, the CDR3 is TGTGCCAGCAGCCCCGGACAGGGAATTAGCCATGGCTACACCTTC. It codes for CASSPGQGISHGYTF.

This clonotype appeared many times. The chain recombines TRBV2 with TRBJ2-7; a possible D gene is TRBD2 (6 bases). Trimming stripped 2 bases from V and 3 bases from J, with 14 bases between. CDR1 SNHLY and CDR2 FYNNEI come from the germline V gene. The CDR3 is 15 amino acids. The CDR3, as DNA: TGTGCCAGCAGTGAATGGGACTCACCTGTCTACGAGCAGTACTTC. Translating it yields CASSEWDSPVYEQYF.

Points on this clonotype: A much larger clone lies a single base off, so this may be a read error. The V gene is TRBV19, the J gene TRBJ2-1; TRBD2 matches 7 bases. The CDR3 covers 16 residues. V gave up 3 bases and J gave up 7 bases; unmatched junction bases: 12. Germline CDR1 and CDR2: LNHDA and SQIVND (reference sequence). CDR3 sequence: CASSIGLAARGNEQFF. The CDR3 DNA sequence: TGTGCCAGTAGTATCGGCCTAGCGGCGCGAGGGAATGAGCAGTTCTTC. Full variable domain (outside the CDR3, taken from reference TRBV19 and TRBJ2-1): DGGITQSPKYLFRKEGQNVTLSCEQNLNHDAMYWYRQDPGQGLRLIYYSQIVNDFQKGDIAEGYSVSREKKESFPLTVTSAQKNPTAFYLCASSIGLAARGNEQFFGPGTRLTVL.

This clonotype appeared a single time. A far larger clone is only one base removed, so a read error is likely. Since the CDR3 does not end with the conserved phenylalanine or tryptophan, this likely comes from a read error. CDR3 bases: TGTGCCAGCAGCACACGCGTATCGCGGGGGGGCTCCTACAATGAGCAGTTCGTC. Translated: CASSTRVSRGGSYNEQFV. The V call is TRBV11-3, the J call TRBJ2-1; 9 bases map to TRBD2. The CDR3 is made up of 18 amino acids. The ends lost 5 bases at V and 0 bases at J; junction bases unmatched: 11. Germline V CDR1 and CDR2: SGHNT, YENEEA.

This clonotype was detected many times. V and J are TRBV12-3 or TRBV12-4 and TRBJ2-1; D ambiguous. The CDR3 is 15 residues long. Trimming pared 3 bases from V and 7 bases from J, leaving 16 bases between. CDR3 coding DNA: TGTGCCAGCAGTTTTTCGGTTCCCAAGGGTAATGAGCAGTTCTTC. Residues: CASSFSVPKGNEQFF.

This clonotype was recorded many times. The CDR3 loop reads CSVGLLAGEYTGELFF. DNA for the CDR3: TGCAGCGTTGGGTTGCTAGCGGGGGAGTACACCGGGGAGCTGTTTTTT. The gene calls are TRBV29-1 and TRBJ2-2; 10 bases align to TRBD2. The trim removed 4 bases at V and 3 bases at J, leaving 8 bases unmatched. Germline assignment: CDR1 SQVTM and CDR2 ANQGSEA. This CDR3 spans 16 amino acids.